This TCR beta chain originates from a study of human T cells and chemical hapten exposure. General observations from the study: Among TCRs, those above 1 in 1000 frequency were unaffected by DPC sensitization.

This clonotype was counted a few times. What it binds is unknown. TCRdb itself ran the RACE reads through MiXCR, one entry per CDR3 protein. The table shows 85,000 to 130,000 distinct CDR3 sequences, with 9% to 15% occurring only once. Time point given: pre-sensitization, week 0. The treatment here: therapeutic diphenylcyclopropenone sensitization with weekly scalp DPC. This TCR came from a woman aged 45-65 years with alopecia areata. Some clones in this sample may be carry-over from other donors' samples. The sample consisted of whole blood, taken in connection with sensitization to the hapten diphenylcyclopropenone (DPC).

The CDR3 nucleotides read TGTGCCAGCATCGGTGCGTTGGGCGGCTACACCTTC. As protein: CASIGALGGYTF. The chain couples TRBV27 to TRBJ1-2; D is uncertain. CDR3 length equals 12 residues. Between the trimmed V and J ends, which lost 7 bases and 8 bases, there was a span of 14 bases. In germline, CDR1 is MNHEY, CDR2 SMNVEV (reference sequence).